This TCR beta chain was observed in a study of T cells in Graves' hyperthyroidism and ophthalmopathy. Broader study findings: By a 13 V-J model, ophthalmopathy was set apart from stable hyperthyroidism.

Germline CDR1 MNHEY, CDR2 SVGAGI. The junction had 5 bases not matched to a gene; V was cut back by 0 bases and J by 4 bases. CDR3 length: 15 residues. Amplified TCR beta CDR3 regions came from RNA transcripts. HTBI primers drove first-round RT-PCR of the TCR CDR3. TCRdb re-called the multiplex PCR reads with MiXCR, one entry per CDR3 protein. This sample has over 700,000 distinct CDR3 sequences; around 19% occur once, and the top ten carry about a sixth. This clonotype has only a few counts. Antigen: not known. The V call is TRBV6-5, the J call TRBJ1-2, with 7 bases aligning to TRBD1. Sequenced input: blood. This sequence was found in a woman in her 50s with Graves' hyperthyroidism that later progressed to Graves' ophthalmopathy. The CDR3 is CASSYSNRGSYGYTF. CDR3 nucleotide sequence: TGTGCCAGCAGTTACTCGAACAGGGGCTCCTATGGCTACACCTTC.